This entry lists 16 T cell receptor beta chains sequenced from one sample in a study of T cell repertoires in cytomegalovirus infection. TCRdb called the reads again in MiXCR, with one record for every CDR3 protein. This table has under 200,000 distinct CDR3 sequences, approximately 30% appearing once. Source material: PBMCs. The receptor source for this set is a human donor in good health (CMV status not recorded). Some clones in this sample may be carry-over from other donors' samples.

The V gene is TRBV6-2 or TRBV6-3, the J gene TRBJ2-5; 8 nucleotides agree with TRBD1. This CDR3 contains 18 residues. After removal of 2 bases from V and 1 base from J, the junction contained 12 bases not matched to a gene. From germline, CDR1 is MNHEY and CDR2 SVGEGT. CDR3 sequence reads: CASSYPGTGFIPQETQYF. The CDR3, as DNA: TGTGCCAGCAGTTACCCCGGGACAGGATTCATTCCCCAAGAGACCCAGTACTTC.

V is TRBV6-6 and J is TRBJ1-5; 11 nucleotides agree with TRBD1. The ends lost 5 bases at V and 2 bases at J; junction bases unmatched: 8. CDR3 length: 17 residues. Germline CDR1 and CDR2: MNHNY and SVGAGI (reference sequence). The CDR3 loop is CASSGGGQGAGNQPQHF. CDR3 nucleotide sequence: TGTGCCAGCAGTGGCGGAGGACAGGGGGCTGGCAATCAGCCCCAGCATTTT.

This rearrangement joins TRBV7-3 to TRBJ2-1; the D gene is possibly TRBD2 (6 bases). The CDR3 has 16 amino acids. The germline V gene has CDR1 SGHTA and CDR2 FQGTGA. V lost 7 bases, J lost 0 bases, and 16 bases lay in between. CDR3 coding DNA: TGTGCCAGCACCTATCTGGGGGGTAGCTCCTACAATGAGCAGTTCTTC. The encoded protein is CASTYLGGSSYNEQFF.

This clonotype was detected only once. Possible read error: a much larger clone is one base away. V and J are TRBV7-2 and TRBJ2-5; D unresolved. There are 15 residues in the CDR3. CDR1 is SGHTA and CDR2 is FQGNSA in the germline V gene. The CDR3 loop reads CASSLRPPGQETQHF. The CDR3 DNA follows: TGTGCCAGCAGCCTTCGTCCTCCCGGCCAAGAGACCCAGCACTTC.

This clonotype was seen many times. This chain links TRBV19 with TRBJ1-5, with D possibly matching TRBD1 (6 bases). The CDR3 is 17 amino acids. The germline gives CDR1 LNHDA, CDR2 SQIVND (reference sequence). V lost 7 bases and J lost 0, with 19 bases in between. The CDR3 protein is CASNIRDILYSNQPQHF. The CDR3 DNA follows: TGTGCCAGTAATATTCGGGACATACTTTATAGCAATCAGCCCCAGCATTTT.

This clonotype was seen only a few times. The chain joins TRBV2 to TRBJ2-5; D is perhaps TRBD2 (6 bases). Trimming removed 5 bases at V and 5 bases at J, with 18 bases between. Germline assignment: CDR1 SNHLY and CDR2 FYNNEI. This CDR3 has 15 residues. The CDR3 here is CASSLSSARSETQYF. CDR3 nucleotide sequence: TGTGCCAGCAGTCTCTCTAGCGCCCGGTCGGAGACCCAGTACTTC.

V gene TRBV28 combines with J gene TRBJ2-7; tentative D call: TRBD2 (6 bases). The CDR3 loop spans 13 amino acids. V was shortened by 7 bases and J by 7 bases, with 17 bases between the two germline ends. CDR1 is MDHEN and CDR2 is SYDVKM in the germline V gene. In DNA, the CDR3 is TGTGCCAGCACCACGGGGGACCCCGGGGAGCAGTACTTC. It encodes CASTTGDPGEQYF.

This chain connects TRBV2 to TRBJ2-5, with 7 positions matching TRBD1. Germline CDR1 SNHLY, CDR2 FYNNEI. This CDR3 comprises 14 residues. V dropped 8 bases and J dropped 1; count of bases not matched to a gene: 7. The CDR3 bases are TGTGCCAGCTTTTGGGGACAGATCCAAGAGACCCAGTACTTC. Residues: CASFWGQIQETQYF.

The J gene is TRBJ1-1, the V gene TRBV10-2, with D possibly being TRBD1 (6 bases). The V gene's germline CDR1 is WSHSY and CDR2 SAAADI. The CDR3 length is 12 residues. V was cut by 6 bases and J by 3 bases, with 8 bases left in between. The DNA for the CDR3 is TGCGCCAGCAGCTACAGGGACACTGAAGCTTTCTTT. It codes for CASSYRDTEAFF.

J is TRBJ1-1 and V is TRBV5-8, with D possibly matching TRBD1 (5 bases). The CDR3 runs 16 residues. The V end lost 4 bases, the J end lost 1 base, and 17 bases lay between the germline ends. Germline assignment: CDR1 SGHTS and CDR2 YDEGEE. The CDR3 protein is CASSRRRGRPNTEAFF. The CDR3 DNA is TGTGCCAGCAGCCGGCGGAGGGGAAGGCCGAACACTGAAGCTTTCTTT.

This clonotype was seen more than once but under ten times. This chain links TRBV29-1 with TRBJ2-5; weak D call: TRBD1 (6 bases). The CDR3 is 17 residues long. V was pared by 6 bases and J by 1 base, with 24 bases between. In germline, CDR1 is SQVTM, CDR2 ANQGSEA. The DNA of the CDR3 is TGCAGCGTCCCACGACCCATGGGACACCGAGTCCAAGAGACCCAGTACTTC. Translating gives CSVPRPMGHRVQETQYF.

This clonotype was picked up many times. The chain recombines TRBV7-2 with TRBJ2-6; no reliable D call. CDR3 length equals 18 residues. Germline assignment: CDR1 SGHTA and CDR2 FQGNSA. Trimming removed 2 bases at V and 2 bases at J, with 16 bases between. The CDR3 loop reads CASSLNLQVSTGANVLTF. The CDR3 DNA sequence: TGTGCCAGCAGCTTAAATCTGCAGGTTTCTACTGGGGCCAACGTCCTGACTTTC. Combining the CDR3 with reference TRBV7-2 and TRBJ2-6 gives the whole variable domain GAGVSQSPSNKVTEKGKDVELRCDPISGHTALYWYRQSLGQGLEFLIYFQGNSAPDKSGLPSDRFSAERTGGSVSTLTIQRTQQEDSAVYLCASSLNLQVSTGANVLTFGAGSRLTVL.

This clonotype came up a few times. The chain has TRBV5-4 and TRBJ2-5, with a possible D match to TRBD2 (5 bases). In germline, CDR1 is SGHNT, CDR2 YYREEE (reference sequence). CDR3 length equals 14 residues. The germline V and J ends were trimmed by 4 bases and 5 bases, with 15 bases remaining between them. For the CDR3, the DNA is TGTGCCAGCAGCCCCGGACTTCCCGGCGAGACCCAGTACTTC. Translation gives CASSPGLPGETQYF.

This clonotype has just a few counts. This chain connects TRBV29-1 to TRBJ2-5; weak D call: TRBD1 (6 bases). The CDR3 length is 12 residues. Germline V gene data show CDR1 as SQVTM and CDR2 as ANQGSEA. V was pared by 3 bases and J by 3 bases, with 8 bases between. The CDR3: CSVERTEETQYF. Here the CDR3 DNA reads TGCAGCGTTGAGAGGACAGAAGAGACCCAGTACTTC.

The sample holds a few counts of this clonotype. This sequence joins TRBV12-3 or TRBV12-4 and TRBJ1-3; D is undetermined. Trimming cost V 6 bases and J 0 bases, with 15 bases left between them. The CDR3 is made up of 16 amino acids. CDR3: CASSPRWGGSGNTIYF. DNA for the CDR3: TGTGCCAGCAGCCCGAGGTGGGGTGGCTCTGGAAACACCATATATTTT.

This rearrangement joins TRBV5-1 to TRBJ2-1, with D tentatively TRBD2 (5 bases). Between the trimmed V and J ends, which lost 5 bases and 8 bases, there was a span of 17 bases. Per germline, CDR1 SGHRS and CDR2 YFSETQ. The CDR3 consists of 14 residues. CDR3 protein: CASREATLLDEQFF. In DNA, the CDR3 is TGCGCCAGCAGGGAGGCAACCCTCTTGGATGAGCAGTTCTTC.